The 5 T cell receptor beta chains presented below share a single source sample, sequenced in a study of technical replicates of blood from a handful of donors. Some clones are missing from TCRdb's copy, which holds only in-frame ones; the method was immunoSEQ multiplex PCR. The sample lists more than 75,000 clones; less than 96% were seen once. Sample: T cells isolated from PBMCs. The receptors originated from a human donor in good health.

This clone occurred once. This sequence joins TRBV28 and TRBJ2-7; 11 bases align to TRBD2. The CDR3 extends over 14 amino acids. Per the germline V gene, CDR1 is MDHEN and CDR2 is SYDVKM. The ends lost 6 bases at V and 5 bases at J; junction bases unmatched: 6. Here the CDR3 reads CASRHSGRGNEQYF. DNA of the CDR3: TGTGCCAGCAGGCATAGCGGGAGGGGAAACGAGCAGTACTTC. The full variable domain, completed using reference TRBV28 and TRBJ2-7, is DVKVTQSSRYLVKRTGEKVFLECVQDMDHENMFWYRQDPGLGLRLIYFSYDVKMKEKGDIPEGYSVSREKKERFSLILESASTNQTSMYLCASRHSGRGNEQYFGPGTRLTVT.

Here the CDR3 DNA reads TGTGCCTCGAACCCTACTGGCGGTTCCTACAATGAGCAGTTCTTC. This codes for CASNPTGGSYNEQFF. The chain joins TRBV30 to TRBJ2-1; D not certain. CDR3 size: 15 residues. Germline V gene sequence: CDR1 GTSNPN, CDR2 SVGIG (reference sequence). V was trimmed by 7 bases and J by 1 base, leaving 17 bases between them. Looking up the rest from reference TRBV30 and TRBJ2-1 gives the full variable domain: SQTIHQWPATLVQPVGSPLSLECTVEGTSNPNLYWYRQAAGRGLQLLFYSVGIGQISSEVPQNLSASRPQDRQFILSSKKLLLSDSGFYLCASNPTGGSYNEQFFGPGTRLTVL.

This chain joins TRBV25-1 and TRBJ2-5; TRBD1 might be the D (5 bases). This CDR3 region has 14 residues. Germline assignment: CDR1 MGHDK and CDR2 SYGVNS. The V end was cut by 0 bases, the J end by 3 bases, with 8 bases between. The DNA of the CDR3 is TGTGCCAGCAGTGAATATCAGGGTAAAGAGACCCAGTACTTC. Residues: CASSEYQGKETQYF.

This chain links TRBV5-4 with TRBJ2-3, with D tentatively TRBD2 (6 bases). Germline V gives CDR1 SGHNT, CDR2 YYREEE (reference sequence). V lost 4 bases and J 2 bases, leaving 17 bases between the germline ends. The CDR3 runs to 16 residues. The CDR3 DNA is TGTGCCAGCAGCCTGAAGGGCGGGACTTACACAGATACGCAGTATTTT. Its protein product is CASSLKGGTYTDTQYF.

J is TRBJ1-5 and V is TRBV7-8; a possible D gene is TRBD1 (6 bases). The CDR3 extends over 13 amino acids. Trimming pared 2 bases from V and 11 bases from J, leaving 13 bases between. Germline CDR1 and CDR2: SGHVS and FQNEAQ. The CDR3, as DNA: TGTGCCAGCAGCTTAAACCGGGACATGTCCCAGCATTTT. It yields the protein CASSLNRDMSQHF.